The 10 T cell receptor beta chains presented below share a single source sample, sequenced in a study of cytomegalovirus exposure and HLA in healthy donors. Primers: 60 Vbeta forward and 13 Jbeta reverse. The method was immunoSEQ multiplex PCR; TCRdb's version includes in-frame clones alone and lacks a portion of them. In the table there are about 190,000 clones, roughly 79% of which are singletons. The sample was PBMCs. These receptors originate from a woman under 30 in good health and CMV-seronegative.

The chain combines TRBV19 with TRBJ1-2; D may be TRBD1 (6 bases). The CDR3 spans 12 residues. Germline CDR1 LNHDA, CDR2 SQIVND (reference sequence). Trimming cost V 5 bases and J 5 bases, with 9 bases left between them. The CDR3 nucleotides are TGTGCCAGTAGTGGGGACAAATATGGCTACACCTTC. This sequence encodes CASSGDKYGYTF.

V is TRBV6-5 and J is TRBJ2-7; no reliable D call. CDR3 size: 13 residues. The ends were cut back, 0 bases at V and 1 base at J, with 4 bases in the middle. Germline values: CDR1 MNHEY, CDR2 SVGAGI. As DNA, the CDR3 is TGTGCCAGCAGTTACTCGACATCCTACGAGCAGTACTTC. Translating gives CASSYSTSYEQYF.

The table lists this clone with a few counts. The CDR3 sequence: CASSPYKNTEAFF. CDR3 DNA: TGTGCCAGCAGCCCTTACAAGAACACTGAAGCTTTCTTT. This chain joins TRBV14 and TRBJ1-1; D not certain. V lost 4 bases to trimming and J lost 1 base, with 7 bases between them. There are 13 residues in the CDR3. In germline, CDR1 is SGHDN, CDR2 FVKESK.

The CDR3 sequence is CASRPPRQGPFSYEQYF. The CDR3 nucleotides are TGTGCCAGCAGGCCACCGCGACAGGGCCCTTTCTCCTACGAGCAGTACTTC. The rearrangement joins TRBV28 to TRBJ2-7; 7 nucleotides match TRBD1. Germline CDR1 reads MDHEN; CDR2 reads SYDVKM. This CDR3 has 17 residues. V was pared by 6 bases and J by 0 bases, with 14 bases of the junction left unmatched.

The J gene is TRBJ2-3, the V gene TRBV4-2; D not resolved. The CDR3 runs 14 residues. Germline V gene sequence: CDR1 LGHNA, CDR2 YNFKEQ. Between the trimmed V and J ends, which lost 1 base and 5 bases, there was a span of 10 bases. The CDR3 region is CASSQGYEVDTQYF. The DNA for the CDR3 is TGTGCCAGCAGCCAAGGATATGAGGTAGATACGCAGTATTTT.

This clone was seen just once. The V and J genes are TRBV28 and TRBJ1-5; no clear D gene. The CDR3 has 13 amino acids. Germline values: CDR1 MDHEN, CDR2 SYDVKM. The germline V and J ends were trimmed by 6 bases and 1 base, with 7 bases remaining between them. CDR3 in amino acids: CASRIQSNQPQHF. In DNA form, the CDR3 reads TGTGCCAGCAGGATACAAAGCAATCAGCCCCAGCATTTT.

This clone has a single count. In DNA form, the CDR3 reads TGTGCCAGCAGTTTAAAAGGGGAGGGGTATGGCTACACCTTC. Protein sequence: CASSLKGEGYGYTF. The V and J genes are TRBV27 and TRBJ1-2; perhaps TRBD1 as D (5 bases). Germline CDR1 reads MNHEY; CDR2 reads SMNVEV (reference sequence). V gave up 2 bases and J gave up 5 bases, with 12 bases separating them. The CDR3 loop spans 14 amino acids.

The chain recombines TRBV19 with TRBJ1-4; a possible D gene is TRBD1 (6 bases). V was shortened by 6 bases and J by 0 bases, with 8 bases between the two germline ends. Germline V lookup: CDR1 LNHDA, CDR2 SQIVND (reference sequence). This CDR3 is built from 14 residues. CDR3: CASRQGATNEKLFF. The CDR3 DNA reads TGTGCCAGTAGACAGGGTGCAACTAATGAAAAACTGTTTTTT.

The genes are TRBV5-1 and TRBJ1-4; 10 bases fit TRBD1. J was trimmed by 12 bases and V by 4 bases; bases with no gene match: 12. The length of the CDR3 is 15 residues. CDR1 is SGHRS, CDR2 YFSETQ, per germline. The CDR3 here is CASSPTGGFGTELFF. The CDR3 DNA reads as TGCGCCAGCAGCCCGACAGGGGGCTTCGGGACGGAACTGTTTTTT.

The chain couples TRBV7-6 to TRBJ1-1; maybe TRBD1 (5 bases). The CDR3 is 15 residues long. The V and J ends lost 1 base and 5 bases respectively, with 14 bases between them. Germline V CDR1 and CDR2: SGHVS, FNYEAQ. The CDR3 bases are TGTGCCAGCAGCTTAGAAGGGGCCGCGCGGACTGAAGCTTTCTTT. Encoded protein: CASSLEGAARTEAFF.